This note documents a single TCR beta chain sequence. This entry belongs to a study of Ad26.COV2.S vaccination and SARS-CoV-2 variants. As for treatment: over 15 received Ad26.COV2.S at low or high dose, single or two shots; five or six received placebo; per-sample allocation not given. The samples date from day 63 after the first vaccine or placebo injection. Looked up from germline, CDR1 is WNHNN and CDR2 is SYGVQD (reference sequence). The CDR3 has 12 amino acids. Trimming stripped 6 bases from V and 3 bases from J, with 7 bases between. The repertoire was sequenced with immunoSEQ multiplex PCR; TCRdb's copy has only in-frame clones and lacks some. The sample lists more than 400,000 clones, 92% seen once, with approximately 1.6% in the top ten.

V and J are TRBV10-1 and TRBJ2-3; the D is unclear. The TCR was taken from a person aged 18-65 years who received the Ad26.COV2.S COVID-19 vaccine or a placebo. Sequenced material: peripheral blood, taken in a trial of Ad26.COV2.S vaccine versus placebo. CDR3 bases: TGCGCCAGCAGACCCCAAACAGATACGCAGTATTTT. It yields the protein CASRPQTDTQYF.